These T cell receptor beta chains were read from a single sample in a study of CD8 T cells in ankylosing spondylitis. TCRdb fed the 5' RACE reads into MiXCR, producing one record per CDR3 protein. Altogether 670,000 or so distinct CDR3 sequences are present, under 20% being singletons, with the ten largest covering roughly a fifth. The sequenced sample consisted of blood, either unsorted or a sorted T cell fraction (not recorded which). Receptors were obtained from a male donor with ankylosing spondylitis. CDR3s leave out the opening cysteine and the closing phenylalanine or tryptophan. Each record gives: V gene, CDR3 protein.

TRBV25-1	ASSIWAGANVLT
TRBV3-1	ASGLRRNTEAF
TRBV12-3/TRBV12-4	ASSFGQNEGLEQF
TRBV5-1	ASSLVPEGGAGELF
TRBV29-1	RAGPLGSGELF
TRBV7-6	ASSLGDGMNTEAF
TRBV4-2	ASSQVGGPSLYGYT
TRBV6-1	ASSTWTGESSYNSPLH
TRBV5-5	ASRALAGPNTGELF
TRBV29-1	SVDIPGPEAF
TRBV6-5	ASSYSTGTPSYEQY
TRBV24-1	ATRGFQPQH
TRBV3-1	ASSQGQGAWEQY
TRBV20-1	SASSRGNEQY
TRBV4-2	ASSQDLGGETQY
TRBV4-3	ASSQGARDNSPLH
TRBV21-1	ASSSPGSGLYGYT
TRBV6-1	ASGQGTYNEQF
TRBV5-1	ASSFGQNRMNTEAF
TRBV12-3/TRBV12-4	ASRNQGSGANVLT
TRBV7-9	ASSATRGGEQY
TRBV9	ASGDTQY
TRBV29-1	SVAGQGPARKETQY
TRBV11-2	ASSPPGVVGELF
TRBV11-2	ASSFKGYTQETQY
TRBV15	ATSRHRGQGSQPQH
TRBV7-9	ASSPRDLRNEKLF
TRBV5-1	ASSAGFGSTDTQY
TRBV30	AWSVRGRGVPEQY
TRBV20-1	SARDRLGKVEQF
TRBV9	ASSLRSGTDYGYT
TRBV29-1	SVTAAQETQY
TRBV5-1	ASSLGSWGTNTGELF
TRBV27	ASSLSWQGGWMNTDTQY
TRBV6-1	ASSGDRTVETQY
TRBV7-8	ASSPDRVNQPQH